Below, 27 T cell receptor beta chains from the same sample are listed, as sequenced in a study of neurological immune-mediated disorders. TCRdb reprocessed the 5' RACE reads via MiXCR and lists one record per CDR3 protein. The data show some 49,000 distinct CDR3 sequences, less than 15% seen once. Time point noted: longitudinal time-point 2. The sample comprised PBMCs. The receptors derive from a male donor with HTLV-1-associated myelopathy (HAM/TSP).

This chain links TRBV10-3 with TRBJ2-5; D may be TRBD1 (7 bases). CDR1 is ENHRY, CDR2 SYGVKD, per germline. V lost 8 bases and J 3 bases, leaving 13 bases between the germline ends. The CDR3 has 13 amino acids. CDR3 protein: CAIWAGQKETQYF. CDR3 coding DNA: TGTGCCATCTGGGCGGGACAGAAAGAGACCCAGTACTTC.

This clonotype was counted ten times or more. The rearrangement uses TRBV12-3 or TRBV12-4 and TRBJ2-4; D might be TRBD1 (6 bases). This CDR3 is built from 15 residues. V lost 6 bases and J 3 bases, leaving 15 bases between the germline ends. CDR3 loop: CASRPGHYLKNIQYF. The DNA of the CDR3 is TGTGCCAGCAGGCCGGGACACTACCTCAAAAACATTCAGTACTTC.

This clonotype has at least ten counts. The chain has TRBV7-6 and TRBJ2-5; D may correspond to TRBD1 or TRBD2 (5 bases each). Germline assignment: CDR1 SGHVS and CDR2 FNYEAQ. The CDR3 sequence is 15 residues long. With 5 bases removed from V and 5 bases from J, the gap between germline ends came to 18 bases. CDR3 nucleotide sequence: TGTGCCAGCAGCGCCCACGGGACCCCGGCGGAGACCCAGTACTTC. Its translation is CASSAHGTPAETQYF.

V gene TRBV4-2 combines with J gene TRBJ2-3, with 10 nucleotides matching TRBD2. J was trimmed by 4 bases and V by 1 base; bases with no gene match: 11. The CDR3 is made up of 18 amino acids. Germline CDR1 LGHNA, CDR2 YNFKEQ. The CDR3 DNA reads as TGTGCCAGCAGCCAAGGGGGGATAGCGGGGGGCCACGCAGATACGCAGTATTTT. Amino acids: CASSQGGIAGGHADTQYF.

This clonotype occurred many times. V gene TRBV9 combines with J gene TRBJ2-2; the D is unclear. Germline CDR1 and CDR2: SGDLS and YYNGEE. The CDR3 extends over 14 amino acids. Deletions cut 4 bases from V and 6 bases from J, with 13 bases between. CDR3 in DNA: TGTGCCAGCAGCCGGGTAGGGTTCGCCGGGGAGCTGTTTTTT. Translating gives CASSRVGFAGELFF.

The CDR3 loop is CASSLDPGRNEQFF. The CDR3 bases are TGCGCCAGCAGCTTGGATCCAGGACGGAATGAGCAGTTCTTC. This chain connects TRBV5-1 to TRBJ2-1, with D unclear. This CDR3 spans 14 amino acids. The V end lost 0 bases, the J end lost 7 bases, and 11 bases lay between the germline ends. Germline CDR1 and CDR2: SGHRS and YFSETQ.

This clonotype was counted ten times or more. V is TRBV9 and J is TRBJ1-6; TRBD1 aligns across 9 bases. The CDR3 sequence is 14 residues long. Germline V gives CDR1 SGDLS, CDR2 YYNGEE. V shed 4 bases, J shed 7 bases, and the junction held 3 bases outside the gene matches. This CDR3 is CASSRGTGNSPLHF. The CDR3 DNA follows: TGTGCCAGCAGCAGAGGGACAGGGAATTCACCCCTCCACTTT.

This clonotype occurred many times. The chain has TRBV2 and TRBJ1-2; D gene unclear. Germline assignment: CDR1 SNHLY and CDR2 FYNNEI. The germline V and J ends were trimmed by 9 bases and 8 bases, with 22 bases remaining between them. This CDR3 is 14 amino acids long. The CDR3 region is CAREAGTGVVGYTF. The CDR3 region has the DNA TGTGCCAGGGAGGCGGGCACCGGCGTGGTCGGCTACACCTTC. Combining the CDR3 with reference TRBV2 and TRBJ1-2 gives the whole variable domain EPEVTQTPSHQVTQMGQEVILRCVPISNHLYFYWYRQILGQKVEFLVSFYNNEISEKSEIFDDQFSVERPDGSNFTLKIRSTKLEDSAMYFCAREAGTGVVGYTFGSGTRLTVV.

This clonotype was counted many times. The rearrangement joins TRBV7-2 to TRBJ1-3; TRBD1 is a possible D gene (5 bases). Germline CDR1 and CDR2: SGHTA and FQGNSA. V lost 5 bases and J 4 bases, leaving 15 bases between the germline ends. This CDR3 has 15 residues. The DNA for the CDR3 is TGTGCCAGCAGCATACAGGACTCGGGGGGAAACACCATATATTTT. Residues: CASSIQDSGGNTIYF.

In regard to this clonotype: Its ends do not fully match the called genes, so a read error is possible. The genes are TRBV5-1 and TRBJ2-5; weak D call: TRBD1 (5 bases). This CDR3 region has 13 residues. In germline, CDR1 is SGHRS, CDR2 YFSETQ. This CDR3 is CASLGDSQDTQYF. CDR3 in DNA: TGCGCCAGCTTAGGAGACAGCCAAGATACCCAGTACTTC.

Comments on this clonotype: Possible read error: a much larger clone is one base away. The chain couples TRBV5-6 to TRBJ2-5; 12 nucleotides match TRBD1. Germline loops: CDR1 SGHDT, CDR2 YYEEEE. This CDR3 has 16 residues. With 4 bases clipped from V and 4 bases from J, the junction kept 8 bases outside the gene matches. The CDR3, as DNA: TGTGCCAGCAGCCCGGGGACAGGGGGCATACGAGAGACCCAGTACTTC. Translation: CASSPGTGGIRETQYF.

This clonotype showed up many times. CDR3 nucleotide sequence: TGTGCCAGCAGTTCACGACAGGGGGCTAGCGGCAATCAGCCCCAGCATTTT. This sequence encodes CASSSRQGASGNQPQHF. The J gene is TRBJ1-5, the V gene TRBV27; TRBD1 matches 10 bases. V trimming: 4 bases; J trimming: 2 bases; junction bases outside the gene matches: 8. The CDR3 is made up of 17 amino acids. Germline V gives CDR1 MNHEY, CDR2 SMNVEV (reference sequence).

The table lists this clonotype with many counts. CDR3 residues: CASSFARDRGYEQYF. The CDR3 DNA is TGTGCCAGCAGTTTCGCTCGGGACAGGGGATACGAGCAGTACTTC. The rearrangement uses TRBV28 and TRBJ2-7, with 10 bases lining up with TRBD1. J gave up 4 bases and V 3 bases, and 6 bases lay outside the gene matches. The CDR3 has 15 amino acids. Germline V gene sequence: CDR1 MDHEN, CDR2 SYDVKM.

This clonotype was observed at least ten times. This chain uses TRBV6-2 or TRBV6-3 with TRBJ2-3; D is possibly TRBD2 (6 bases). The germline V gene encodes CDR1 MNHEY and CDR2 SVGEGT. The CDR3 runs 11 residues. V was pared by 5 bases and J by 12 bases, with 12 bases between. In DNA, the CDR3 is TGTGCCAGCAGTCTCGGGACTCCCCAGTATTTT. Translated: CASSLGTPQYF.

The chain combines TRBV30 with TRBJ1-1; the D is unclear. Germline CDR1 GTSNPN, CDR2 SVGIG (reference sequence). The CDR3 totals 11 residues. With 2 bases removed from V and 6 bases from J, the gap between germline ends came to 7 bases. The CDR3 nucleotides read TGTGCCTGGAGTTTGGAGGCTGAAGCTTTCTTT. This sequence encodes CAWSLEAEAFF.

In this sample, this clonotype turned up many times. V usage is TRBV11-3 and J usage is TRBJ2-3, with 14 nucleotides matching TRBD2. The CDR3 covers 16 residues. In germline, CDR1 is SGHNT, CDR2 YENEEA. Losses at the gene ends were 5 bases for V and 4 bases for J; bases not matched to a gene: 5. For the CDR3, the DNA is TGTGCCAGCAGCGACCCGACTAGCGGGGGGGCAGATACGCAGTATTTT. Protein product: CASSDPTSGGADTQYF.

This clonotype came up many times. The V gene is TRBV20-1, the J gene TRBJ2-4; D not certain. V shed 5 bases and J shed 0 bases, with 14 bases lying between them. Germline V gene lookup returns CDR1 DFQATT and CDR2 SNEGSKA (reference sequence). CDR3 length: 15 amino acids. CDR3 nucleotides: TGCAGTGCTCCCCGGCCGAACCTAGCCAAAAACATTCAGTACTTC. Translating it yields CSAPRPNLAKNIQYF.

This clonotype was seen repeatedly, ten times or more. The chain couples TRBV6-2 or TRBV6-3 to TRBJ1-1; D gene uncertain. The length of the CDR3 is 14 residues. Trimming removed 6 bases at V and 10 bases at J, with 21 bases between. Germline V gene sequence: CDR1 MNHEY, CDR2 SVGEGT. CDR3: CASSPISGPLAAFF. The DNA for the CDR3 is TGTGCCAGCAGCCCCATCAGCGGACCACTCGCAGCTTTCTTT.

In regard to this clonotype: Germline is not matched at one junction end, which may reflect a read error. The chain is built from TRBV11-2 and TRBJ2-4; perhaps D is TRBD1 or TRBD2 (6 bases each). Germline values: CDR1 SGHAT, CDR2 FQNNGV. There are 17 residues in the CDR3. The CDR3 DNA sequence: TGTGCCATCAGCTTACGAGCCGGGGGCGCGTGGACCAACATTCAGTACTTC. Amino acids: CAISLRAGGAWTNIQYF.

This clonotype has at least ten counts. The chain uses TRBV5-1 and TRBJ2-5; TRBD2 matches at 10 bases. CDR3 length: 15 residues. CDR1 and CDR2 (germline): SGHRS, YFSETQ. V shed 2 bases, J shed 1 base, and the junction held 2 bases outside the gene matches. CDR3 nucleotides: TGCGCCAGCAGCTTTCTAGCGGGGGCCCAAGAGACCCAGTACTTC. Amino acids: CASSFLAGAQETQYF. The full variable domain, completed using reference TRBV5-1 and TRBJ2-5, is KAGVTQTPRYLIKTRGQQVTLSCSPISGHRSVSWYQQTPGQGLQFLFEYFSETQRNKGNFPGRFSGRQFSNSRSEMNVSTLELGDSALYLCASSFLAGAQETQYFGPGTRLLVL.

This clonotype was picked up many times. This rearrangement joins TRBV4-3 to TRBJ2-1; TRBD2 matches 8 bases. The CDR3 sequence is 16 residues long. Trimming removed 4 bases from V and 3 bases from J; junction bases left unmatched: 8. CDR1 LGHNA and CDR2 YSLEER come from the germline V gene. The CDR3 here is CASSPEAGALYNEQFF. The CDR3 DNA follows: TGCGCCAGCAGCCCCGAAGCGGGGGCCCTCTACAATGAGCAGTTCTTC.

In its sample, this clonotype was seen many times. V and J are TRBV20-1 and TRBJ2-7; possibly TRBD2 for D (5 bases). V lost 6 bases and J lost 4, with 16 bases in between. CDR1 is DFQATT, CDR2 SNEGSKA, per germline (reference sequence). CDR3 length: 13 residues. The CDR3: CSAHRDLNYEQYF. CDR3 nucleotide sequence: TGCAGTGCCCACCGGGATCTTAATTACGAGCAGTACTTC.

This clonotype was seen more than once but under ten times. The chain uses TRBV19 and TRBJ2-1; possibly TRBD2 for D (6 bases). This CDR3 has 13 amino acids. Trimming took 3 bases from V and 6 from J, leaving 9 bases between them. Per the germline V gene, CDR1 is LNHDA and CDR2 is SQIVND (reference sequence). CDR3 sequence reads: CASSIGGTNEQFF. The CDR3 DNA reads TGTGCCAGTAGTATTGGGGGGACCAATGAGCAGTTCTTC.

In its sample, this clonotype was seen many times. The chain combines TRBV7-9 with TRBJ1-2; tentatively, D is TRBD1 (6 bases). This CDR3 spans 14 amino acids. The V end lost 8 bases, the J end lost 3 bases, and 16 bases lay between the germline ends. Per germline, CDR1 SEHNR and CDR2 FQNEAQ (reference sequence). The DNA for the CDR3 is TGTGCCAGCTCCATCGCAGGGGTGGACTATGGCTACACCTTC. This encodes CASSIAGVDYGYTF.

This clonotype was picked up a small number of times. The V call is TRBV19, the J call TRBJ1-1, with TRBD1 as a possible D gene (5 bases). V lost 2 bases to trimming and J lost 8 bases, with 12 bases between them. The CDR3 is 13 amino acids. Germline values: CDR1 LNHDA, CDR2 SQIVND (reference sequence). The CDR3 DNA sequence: TGTGCCAGTAGTATAATTGGGGGGTTCGAAGCTTTCTTT. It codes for CASSIIGGFEAFF.

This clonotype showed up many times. In DNA, the CDR3 is TGTGCCAGTAGTATCCTCAGCGACAGCCAAGAGACCCAGTACTTC. It translates to CASSILSDSQETQYF. The V gene is TRBV19, the J gene TRBJ2-5; D may be TRBD1 (5 bases). This CDR3 has 15 residues. With 3 bases removed from V and 1 base from J, the gap between germline ends came to 12 bases. Looked up from germline, CDR1 is LNHDA and CDR2 is SQIVND (reference sequence).

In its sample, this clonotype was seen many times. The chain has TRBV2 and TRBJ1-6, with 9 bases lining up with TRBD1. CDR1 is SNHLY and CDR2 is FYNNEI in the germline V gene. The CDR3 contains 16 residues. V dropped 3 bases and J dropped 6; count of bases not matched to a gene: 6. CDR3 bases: TGTGCCAGCAGTGACATGGACAGGGGTCCTAATTCACCCCTCCACTTT. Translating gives CASSDMDRGPNSPLHF.